These 20 T cell receptor beta chains were sequenced from one sample in a study of shared clonotypes between healthy human individuals. Profiling relied on immunoSEQ multiplex PCR, and the TCRdb table lists in-frame clones only, not all of them. The sample has about 2.3 million clones; 85% to 95% are singletons. Sequenced: naive CD4+ T cells from PBMCs. Stated subset: CD45RA+ positively selected. Receptor source: a man younger than 35 in good health. Some clones in this sample may be carry-over from other donors' samples.

The sample holds a few counts of this clone. The V call is TRBV9, the J call TRBJ1-4, with D tentatively TRBD1 (5 bases). CDR1 and CDR2 (germline): SGDLS, YYNGEE. This CDR3 contains 15 residues. V was clipped by 0 bases and J by 4 bases, with 10 bases between them. CDR3 nucleotides: TGTGCCAGCAGCGTAGGTGACAGACATAATGAAAAACTGTTTTTT. It codes for CASSVGDRHNEKLFF. Variable domain in full (rest from reference TRBV9 and TRBJ1-4): DSGVTQTPKHLITATGQRVTLRCSPRSGDLSVYWYQQSLDQGLQFLIQYYNGEERAKGNILERFSAQQFPDLHSELNLSSLELGDSALYFCASSVGDRHNEKLFFGSGTQLSVL.

The chain combines TRBV28 with TRBJ1-1; possibly TRBD1 for D (6 bases). The CDR3 spans 12 residues. Per the germline V gene, CDR1 is MDHEN and CDR2 is SYDVKM. The germline V and J ends were trimmed by 3 bases and 7 bases, with 9 bases remaining between them. The CDR3 bases are TGTGCCAGCAGTTTCGGGGACATTGAAGCTTTCTTT. Amino acids: CASSFGDIEAFF.

V gene TRBV28 combines with J gene TRBJ2-7; 9 bases map to TRBD1. CDR1 and CDR2 from the germline V gene are MDHEN and SYDVKM. J lost 5 bases, V lost 7 bases, and 15 bases had no gene match. This CDR3 comprises 16 residues. CDR3 protein: CASISAPGQGRDEQYF. The CDR3 DNA reads TGTGCCAGCATCTCAGCCCCGGGACAGGGTCGCGACGAGCAGTACTTC.

The chain has TRBV6-6 and TRBJ2-7; 7 nucleotides match TRBD1. The CDR3 covers 14 residues. The germline V gene has CDR1 MNHNY and CDR2 SVGAGI (reference sequence). The V gene end was trimmed by 2 bases and the J gene end by 2 bases; junction bases not matched to a gene: 3. CDR3 amino acids: CASSYLQGAYEQYF. DNA of the CDR3: TGTGCCAGCAGTTACCTCCAGGGGGCCTACGAGCAGTACTTC.

The CDR3 loop is CASSLYGTSGSYEQYF. CDR3 nucleotides: TGTGCCAGCAGCCTTTACGGGACTAGCGGGAGTTACGAGCAGTACTTC. The chain recombines TRBV11-2 with TRBJ2-7; 14 nucleotides agree with TRBD2. With V trimmed by 5 bases and J by 4 bases, 7 bases remained unmatched. The CDR3 covers 16 residues. Per germline, CDR1 SGHAT and CDR2 FQNNGV.

The chain couples TRBV7-2 to TRBJ2-2; the D is unclear. The CDR3 has 15 amino acids. With 5 bases removed from V and 5 bases from J, the gap between germline ends came to 15 bases. Germline lookup yields CDR1 SGHTA and CDR2 FQGNSA. CDR3 nucleotides: TGTGCCAGCAGCCTCGTCCCTGGTGGAACCGGGGAGCTGTTTTTT. Amino acids: CASSLVPGGTGELFF.

As DNA, the CDR3 is TGTGCCAGCAGTAGGGGGTTCAGCGCCGGGGAGCTGTTTTTT. Protein sequence: CASSRGFSAGELFF. The chain links TRBV27 to TRBJ2-2; weak D call: TRBD1 (6 bases). Germline lookup yields CDR1 MNHEY and CDR2 SMNVEV (reference sequence). Trimming pared 5 bases from V and 6 bases from J, leaving 13 bases between. The CDR3 has 14 amino acids.

This chain uses TRBV5-1 with TRBJ2-7, with 8 bases that match TRBD1. Trimming cost V 4 bases and J 6 bases; bases outside gene matches: 9. The germline V gene has CDR1 SGHRS and CDR2 YFSETQ. This CDR3 comprises 14 residues. In DNA, the CDR3 is TGCGCCAGCAGCCCAATGGACAGGGTAGGCGAGCAGTACTTC. Translating gives CASSPMDRVGEQYF. Supplemented by reference TRBV5-1 and TRBJ2-7, the full variable domain reads KAGVTQTPRYLIKTRGQQVTLSCSPISGHRSVSWYQQTPGQGLQFLFEYFSETQRNKGNFPGRFSGRQFSNSRSEMNVSTLELGDSALYLCASSPMDRVGEQYFGPGTRLTVT.

The chain couples TRBV29-1 to TRBJ2-1; 7 bases agree with TRBD1. The V gene end was trimmed by 4 bases and the J gene end by 8 bases; junction bases not matched to a gene: 8. This CDR3 contains 13 residues. Germline V gene data show CDR1 as SQVTM and CDR2 as ANQGSEA. The CDR3 loop reads CSVAKTGLDEQFF. CDR3 DNA sequence: TGCAGCGTTGCCAAGACAGGGTTGGATGAGCAGTTCTTC.

This chain connects TRBV9 to TRBJ2-3; no reliable D call. Trimming removed 5 bases at V and 2 bases at J, with 12 bases between. This CDR3 contains 14 residues. Germline CDR1 SGDLS, CDR2 YYNGEE. The CDR3 nucleotides read TGTGCCAGCAGTCAGGCGACCTTCACAGATACGCAGTATTTT. This sequence encodes CASSQATFTDTQYF.

The V gene is TRBV28, the J gene TRBJ2-7; 8 positions match TRBD1. CDR1 is MDHEN, CDR2 SYDVKM, per germline. V dropped 11 bases and J dropped 2; count of bases not matched to a gene: 11. This CDR3 region has 14 residues. CDR3 residues: CASWSGTGAYEQYF. The CDR3, as DNA: TGTGCCTCCTGGAGTGGGACAGGCGCCTACGAGCAGTACTTC.

The V and J genes are TRBV6-5 and TRBJ1-2, with D possibly TRBD1 on 5 matching bases. Trimming left V 2 bases short and J 11 bases short, with 18 bases between. The CDR3 covers 14 residues. Germline lookup yields CDR1 MNHEY and CDR2 SVGAGI. The CDR3: CASSYGQGARRYTF. For the CDR3, the DNA is TGTGCCAGCAGTTACGGGCAGGGTGCACGGAGATACACCTTC.

This chain links TRBV7-3 with TRBJ2-3, with D uncertain. This CDR3 region has 14 residues. V lost 4 bases and J 4 bases, leaving 12 bases between the germline ends. Germline lookup yields CDR1 SGHTA and CDR2 FQGTGA. The CDR3: CASSSPPLADTQYF. CDR3 nucleotide sequence: TGTGCCAGCAGCTCCCCCCCATTGGCAGATACGCAGTATTTT.

J is TRBJ2-7 and V is TRBV18, with D perhaps being TRBD1 or TRBD2 (6 bases each). The CDR3 totals 16 residues. The V gene lost 3 bases and the J gene lost 3 bases, with 18 bases spanning the gap. The germline CDR1 and CDR2 sequences are KGHSH and LQKENI. This CDR3 reads CASSPKRGAVGYEQYF. The CDR3 DNA reads as TGTGCCAGCTCACCGAAGAGGGGGGCAGTTGGCTACGAGCAGTACTTC.

The chain couples TRBV5-1 to TRBJ2-7; possibly TRBD1 for D (5 bases). The CDR3 totals 16 residues. From germline, CDR1 is SGHRS and CDR2 YFSETQ. Trimming removed 0 bases at V and 0 bases at J, with 13 bases between. Here the CDR3 DNA reads TGCGCCAGCAGCTTGGGGACATACTCGAGCTCCTACGAGCAGTACTTC. Translated, it gives CASSLGTYSSSYEQYF.

The chain links TRBV19 to TRBJ2-7, with 9 bases matching TRBD1. The germline CDR1 and CDR2 sequences are LNHDA and SQIVND (reference sequence). Trimming removed 2 bases from V and 1 base from J; junction bases left unmatched: 3. The CDR3 sequence is 15 residues long. The CDR3 DNA reads TGTGCCAGTAGTATACCCGGGACAGGGTCCTACGAGCAGTACTTC. It specifies CASSIPGTGSYEQYF.

V gene TRBV19 combines with J gene TRBJ2-5; D remains unclear. The CDR3 runs to 14 residues. Germline V gene data show CDR1 as LNHDA and CDR2 as SQIVND (reference sequence). V lost 5 bases, J lost 5 bases, and 15 bases lay in between. The CDR3 region is CASSPRVVGETQYF. CDR3 coding DNA: TGTGCCAGTAGTCCTCGGGTCGTAGGGGAGACCCAGTACTTC.

The chain is built from TRBV11-2 and TRBJ1-2; D might be TRBD1 (6 bases). Trimming removed 4 bases at V and 4 bases at J, with 10 bases between. CDR1 and CDR2 from the germline V gene are SGHAT and FQNNGV. CDR3 length: 13 residues. The CDR3 loop reads CASSSGQFYGYTF. The CDR3 DNA follows: TGTGCCAGCAGCTCTGGACAGTTCTATGGCTACACCTTC.

V is TRBV11-2 and J is TRBJ2-2, with 10 bases that match TRBD2. Germline lookup yields CDR1 SGHAT and CDR2 FQNNGV. The CDR3 runs 19 residues. Trimming took 0 bases from V and 5 from J; bases not matched to a gene: 12. The CDR3 DNA is TGTGCCAGCAGCTTAGATTGGTGGCCTAGCGGGAGAGATACCGGGGAGCTGTTTTTT. Residues: CASSLDWWPSGRDTGELFF.

The chain combines TRBV11-2 with TRBJ2-7, with a tentative D call TRBD2 (7 bases). Trimming stripped 3 bases from V and 7 bases from J, with 19 bases between. Germline V lookup: CDR1 SGHAT, CDR2 FQNNGV. This CDR3 is built from 15 residues. This CDR3 is CASSFLAGVGGEQYF. For the CDR3, the DNA is TGTGCCAGCAGCTTCTTGGCGGGAGTAGGGGGAGAGCAGTACTTC.